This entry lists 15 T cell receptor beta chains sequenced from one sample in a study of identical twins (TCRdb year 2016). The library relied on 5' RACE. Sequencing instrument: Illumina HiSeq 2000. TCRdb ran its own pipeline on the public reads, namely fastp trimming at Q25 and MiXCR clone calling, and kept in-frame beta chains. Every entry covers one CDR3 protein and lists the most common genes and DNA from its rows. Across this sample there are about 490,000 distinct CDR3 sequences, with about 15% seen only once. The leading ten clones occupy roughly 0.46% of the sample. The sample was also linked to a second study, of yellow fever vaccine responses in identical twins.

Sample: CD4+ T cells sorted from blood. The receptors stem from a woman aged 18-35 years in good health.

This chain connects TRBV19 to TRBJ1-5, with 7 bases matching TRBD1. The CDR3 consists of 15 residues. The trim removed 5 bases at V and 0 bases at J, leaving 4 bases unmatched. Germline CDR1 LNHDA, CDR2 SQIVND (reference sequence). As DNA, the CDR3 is TGTGCCAGTAGTTGGGGGGACAGTAGCAATCAGCCCCAGCATTTT. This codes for CASSWGDSSNQPQHF. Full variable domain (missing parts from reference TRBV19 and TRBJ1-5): DGGITQSPKYLFRKEGQNVTLSCEQNLNHDAMYWYRQDPGQGLRLIYYSQIVNDFQKGDIAEGYSVSREKKESFPLTVTSAQKNPTAFYLCASSWGDSSNQPQHFGDGTRLSIL.

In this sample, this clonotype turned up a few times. The CDR3 bases are TGTGCCACCAGTGTAGGCAGACAGGGTCTCAATGAGCAGTTCTTC. Translated: CATSVGRQGLNEQFF. The chain has TRBV24-1 and TRBJ2-1; 7 bases map to TRBD1. This CDR3 comprises 15 residues. Looked up from germline, CDR1 is KGHDR and CDR2 is SFDVKD. The V gene end was trimmed by 5 bases and the J gene end by 6 bases; junction bases not matched to a gene: 9.

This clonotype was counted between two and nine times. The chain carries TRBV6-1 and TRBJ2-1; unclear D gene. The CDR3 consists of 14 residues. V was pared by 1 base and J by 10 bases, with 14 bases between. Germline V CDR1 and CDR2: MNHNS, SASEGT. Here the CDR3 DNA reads TGTGCCAGCAGTGAAGAACTTAGACAAGGGGAGCAGTTCTTC. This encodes CASSEELRQGEQFF.

CDR3: CASIREGETQYF. CDR3 nucleotides: TGTGCCAGCATCAGAGAAGGGGAGACCCAGTACTTC. The chain combines TRBV2 with TRBJ2-5; unclear D gene. The V end lost 7 bases, the J end lost 5 bases, and 11 bases lay between the germline ends. The germline gives CDR1 SNHLY, CDR2 FYNNEI. This CDR3 has 12 amino acids.

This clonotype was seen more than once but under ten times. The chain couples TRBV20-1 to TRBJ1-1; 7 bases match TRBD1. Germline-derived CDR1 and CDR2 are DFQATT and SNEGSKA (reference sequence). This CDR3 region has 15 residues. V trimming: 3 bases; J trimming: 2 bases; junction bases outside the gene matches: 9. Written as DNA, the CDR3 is TGCAGTGCTAGTGATCGACAGGGCCCTAACACTGAAGCTTTCTTT. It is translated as CSASDRQGPNTEAFF.

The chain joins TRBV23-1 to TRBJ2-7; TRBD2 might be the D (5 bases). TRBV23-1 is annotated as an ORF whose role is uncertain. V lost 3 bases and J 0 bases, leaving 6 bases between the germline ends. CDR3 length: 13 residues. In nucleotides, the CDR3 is TGCGCCAGCAGTCATCGGGGCTCCTACGAGCAGTACTTC. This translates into CASSHRGSYEQYF.

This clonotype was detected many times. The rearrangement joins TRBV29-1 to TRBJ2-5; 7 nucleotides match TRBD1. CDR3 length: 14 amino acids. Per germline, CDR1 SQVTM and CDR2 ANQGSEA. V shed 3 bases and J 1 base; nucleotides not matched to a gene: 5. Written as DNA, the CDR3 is TGCAGCGTTGACCAGGACAGGAGCCAAGAGACCCAGTACTTC. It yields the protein CSVDQDRSQETQYF.

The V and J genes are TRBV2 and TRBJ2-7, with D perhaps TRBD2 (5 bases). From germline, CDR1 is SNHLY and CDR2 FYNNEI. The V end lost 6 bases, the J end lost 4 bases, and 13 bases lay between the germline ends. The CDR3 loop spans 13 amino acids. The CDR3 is CASSEPRGYEQYV. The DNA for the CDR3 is TGTGCCAGCAGCGAGCCCCGGGGTTACGAGCAGTACGTC.

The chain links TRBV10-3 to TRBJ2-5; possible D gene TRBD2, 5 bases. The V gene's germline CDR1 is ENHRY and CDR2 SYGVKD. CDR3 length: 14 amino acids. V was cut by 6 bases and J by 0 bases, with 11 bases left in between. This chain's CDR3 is CAIRRTEYQETQYF. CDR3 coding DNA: TGTGCCATCAGGAGGACTGAGTACCAAGAGACCCAGTACTTC.

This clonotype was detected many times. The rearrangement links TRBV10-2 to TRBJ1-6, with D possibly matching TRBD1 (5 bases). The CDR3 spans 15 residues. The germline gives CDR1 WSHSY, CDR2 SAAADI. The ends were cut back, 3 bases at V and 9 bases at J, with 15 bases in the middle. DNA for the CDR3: TGCGCCAGCAGTGATTATGGGACTGGTTCTTCACCCCTCCACTTT. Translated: CASSDYGTGSSPLHF.

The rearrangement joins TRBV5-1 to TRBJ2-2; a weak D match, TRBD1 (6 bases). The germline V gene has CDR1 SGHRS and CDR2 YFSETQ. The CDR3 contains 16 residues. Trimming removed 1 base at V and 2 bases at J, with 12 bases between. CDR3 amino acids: CASSLLGDINTGELFF. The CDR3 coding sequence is TGCGCCAGCAGCTTGCTGGGGGACATAAACACCGGGGAGCTGTTTTTT.

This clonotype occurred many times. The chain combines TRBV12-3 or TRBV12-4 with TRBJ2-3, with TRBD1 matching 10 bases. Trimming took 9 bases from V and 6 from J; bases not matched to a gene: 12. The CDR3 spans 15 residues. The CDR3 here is CASRPDRGDRDTQYF. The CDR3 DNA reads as TGTGCCAGTCGCCCGGACAGGGGGGACCGGGATACGCAGTATTTT.

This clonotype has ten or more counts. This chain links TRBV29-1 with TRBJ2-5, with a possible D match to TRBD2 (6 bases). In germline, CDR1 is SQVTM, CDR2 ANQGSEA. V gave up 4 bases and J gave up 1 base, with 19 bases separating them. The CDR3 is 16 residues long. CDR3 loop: CSVAASANPIQETQYF. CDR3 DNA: TGCAGCGTTGCGGCTAGCGCCAATCCGATCCAAGAGACCCAGTACTTC.

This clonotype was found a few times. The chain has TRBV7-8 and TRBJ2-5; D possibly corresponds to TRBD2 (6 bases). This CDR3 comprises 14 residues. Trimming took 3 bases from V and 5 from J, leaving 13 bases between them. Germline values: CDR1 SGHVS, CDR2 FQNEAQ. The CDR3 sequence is CASSFADGSETQYF. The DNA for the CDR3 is TGTGCCAGCAGCTTTGCCGACGGGAGTGAGACCCAGTACTTC.

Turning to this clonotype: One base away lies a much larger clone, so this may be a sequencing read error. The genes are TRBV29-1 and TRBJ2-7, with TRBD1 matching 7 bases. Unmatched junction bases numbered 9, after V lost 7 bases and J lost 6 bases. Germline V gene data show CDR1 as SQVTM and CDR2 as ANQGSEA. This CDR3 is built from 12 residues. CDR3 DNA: TGCAGCGCCTCGACAGGGCTATGCGAGCAGTACTTC. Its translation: CSASTGLCEQYF.